This T cell receptor beta chain was obtained from a study of blood T cell repertoires in COVID-19. As for the study in general: PBMCs, B-cell-depleted T cells, or T cells provided the cDNA or gDNA that made up the material.

Repertoires were generated with immunoSEQ multiplex PCR, while TCRdb's copy carries only in-frame clones and drops some. This table holds 490,000 or so clones, roughly nine tenths found once. V was pared by 5 bases and J by 0 bases, with 3 bases of the junction left unmatched. The CDR3 covers 15 residues. Germline lookup yields CDR1 LGHNT and CDR2 FRNRAP. This receptor was identified in an older woman who had recovered from COVID-19. V is TRBV12-5 and J is TRBJ2-2, with 7 bases fitting TRBD1. Material for sequencing was PBMCs or T cells enriched from blood (not recorded which). CDR3 sequence (DNA): TGTGCTAGTGGTGGGGACAGCGCGAACACCGGGGAGCTGTTTTTT. Its protein product is CASGGDSANTGELFF.